This T cell receptor beta chain was sequenced during a study of T cell clonality in common variable immunodeficiency. Sequencing input was equivalent genomic DNA from CVID and controls. Assay: immunoSEQ multiplex PCR; the TCRdb copy retains only in-frame clones and omits some. The specimen has about 37,000 clones, none found just once. Germline V gives CDR1 SNHLY, CDR2 FYNNEI. This CDR3 comprises 13 residues. The V gene end was trimmed by 7 bases and the J gene end by 5 bases; junction bases not matched to a gene: 7. This clone was recorded at least ten times. With the read ending 3 residues before the CDR3 end, the germline J gene is used to fill in that end.

The V call is TRBV2, the J call TRBJ1-1; 7 bases are a match to TRBD1. Input material: peripheral blood mononuclear cells. This receptor was obtained from a person aged 18 to 75 in good health. The CDR3 protein is CASTQGEGTEAFF. The CDR3 DNA, read in part, is TGTGCCAGCACCCAGGGGGAGGGGACTGAA.